These 9 T cell receptor beta chains share one sample of origin, sequenced in a study of blood T cell repertoires in COVID-19 (TCRdb year 2020). Libraries were constructed by the immunoSEQ multiplex PCR assay. TCRdb's version of the immuneACCESS table is confined to in-frame rearrangements and falls short of the full clone set. An unresolved V gene accounts for under half of the shortfall where checked; the remainder is of unknown origin. This sample gives 150,000 to 200,000 clones in total; 78% of them show up just once. The ten largest make up approximately 14% of the sample. What was sequenced was peripheral blood. The source of these receptors is a woman older than 75 with acute or convalescent COVID-19.

The sample holds one count of this clone. The chain uses TRBV7-8 and TRBJ2-7; the match to TRBD1 covers 7 bases. Germline V gives CDR1 SGHVS, CDR2 FQNEAQ. The CDR3 loop spans 15 amino acids. The junction had 4 bases not matched to a gene; V was cut back by 1 base and J by 1 base. This CDR3 reads CASSLGDRASYEQYF. The DNA of the CDR3 is TGTGCCAGCAGCTTAGGAGACAGGGCATCCTACGAGCAGTACTTC. The full variable domain, in which reference TRBV7-8 and TRBJ2-7 provide the parts outside the CDR3, is GAGVSQSPRYKVAKRGQDVALRCDPISGHVSLFWYQQALGQGPEFLTYFQNEAQLDKSGLPSDRFFAERPEGSVSTLKIQRTQQEDSAVYLCASSLGDRASYEQYFGPGTRLTVT.

The chain employs TRBV20-1 and TRBJ2-1, with D possibly TRBD2 on 7 matching bases. Germline CDR1 reads DFQATT; CDR2 reads SNEGSKA (reference sequence). This CDR3 contains 11 residues. Trimming shortened V by 3 bases and J by 15 bases, and 15 bases separated the two germline ends. The DNA of the CDR3 is TGCAGTGCTAGGGGGGCGGGGGTCCCGTTCTTC. This gives the protein CSARGAGVPFF.

CDR3 nucleotides: TGTGCCTCAGAGGGTAACTATGGCTACACCTTC. This gives the protein CASEGNYGYTF. The chain combines TRBV10-3 with TRBJ1-2; D is uncertain. The V end was cut by 11 bases, the J end by 1 base, with 8 bases between. Germline V gene sequence: CDR1 ENHRY, CDR2 SYGVKD. The CDR3 is made up of 11 amino acids.

The chain is built from TRBV5-4 and TRBJ1-6; D uncertain. CDR1 is SGHNT, CDR2 YYREEE, per germline (reference sequence). Trimming cost V 5 bases and J 8 bases, with 8 bases left between them. CDR3 length: 12 residues. The CDR3 DNA reads as TGTGCCAGCAGTACCACGGATTCACCCCTCCACTTT. Residues: CASSTTDSPLHF.

This clone showed up just a few times. The chain combines TRBV2 with TRBJ2-2; TRBD2 might be the D (6 bases). The ends were cut back, 8 bases at V and 1 base at J, with 11 bases in the middle. The CDR3 length is 14 residues. Germline V CDR1 and CDR2: SNHLY, FYNNEI. In nucleotides, the CDR3 is TGTGCCAGCGAGCTTAGCGGGAACACCGGGGAGCTGTTTTTT. Its protein product is CASELSGNTGELFF.

The rearrangement uses TRBV4-1 and TRBJ1-2, with 9 positions matching TRBD1. Trimming at V came to 4 bases and at J to 5 bases, leaving 11 bases not matched to a gene. CDR3 length: 16 amino acids. Per germline, CDR1 MGHRA and CDR2 YSYEKL. CDR3 sequence reads: CASSRGQGAEVYGYTF. The CDR3 DNA reads as TGCGCCAGCAGCCGGGGACAGGGAGCAGAAGTATATGGCTACACCTTC.

The V call is TRBV18, the J call TRBJ2-1, with 16 bases lining up with TRBD2. The germline V gene encodes CDR1 KGHSH and CDR2 LQKENI. V lost 3 bases to trimming and J lost 8 bases; unmatched junction nucleotides: 4. The CDR3 spans 16 residues. Here the CDR3 DNA reads TGTGCCAGCTCACCGCCGGGACTAGCGGGAGGGGATGAGCAGTTCTTC. The encoded protein is CASSPPGLAGGDEQFF.

This clone was recorded once. The chain carries TRBV27 and TRBJ2-1; TRBD1 agrees at 8 bases. Germline V gene sequence: CDR1 MNHEY, CDR2 SMNVEV (reference sequence). This CDR3 region has 13 residues. V dropped 6 bases and J dropped 12; count of bases not matched to a gene: 10. The CDR3 reads CASRGGTGPMQFF. For the CDR3, the DNA is TGTGCCAGCAGAGGAGGGACAGGACCAATGCAGTTCTTC.

The V and J genes are TRBV9 and TRBJ1-1; TRBD1 matches at 10 bases. Germline CDR1 is SGDLS and CDR2 is YYNGEE. Trimming took 0 bases from V and 4 from J; bases not matched to a gene: 6. The length of the CDR3 is 16 residues. As DNA, the CDR3 is TGTGCCAGCAGCGTAGGACAGGGGGCGCTGGGCACTGAAGCTTTCTTT. As protein: CASSVGQGALGTEAFF.